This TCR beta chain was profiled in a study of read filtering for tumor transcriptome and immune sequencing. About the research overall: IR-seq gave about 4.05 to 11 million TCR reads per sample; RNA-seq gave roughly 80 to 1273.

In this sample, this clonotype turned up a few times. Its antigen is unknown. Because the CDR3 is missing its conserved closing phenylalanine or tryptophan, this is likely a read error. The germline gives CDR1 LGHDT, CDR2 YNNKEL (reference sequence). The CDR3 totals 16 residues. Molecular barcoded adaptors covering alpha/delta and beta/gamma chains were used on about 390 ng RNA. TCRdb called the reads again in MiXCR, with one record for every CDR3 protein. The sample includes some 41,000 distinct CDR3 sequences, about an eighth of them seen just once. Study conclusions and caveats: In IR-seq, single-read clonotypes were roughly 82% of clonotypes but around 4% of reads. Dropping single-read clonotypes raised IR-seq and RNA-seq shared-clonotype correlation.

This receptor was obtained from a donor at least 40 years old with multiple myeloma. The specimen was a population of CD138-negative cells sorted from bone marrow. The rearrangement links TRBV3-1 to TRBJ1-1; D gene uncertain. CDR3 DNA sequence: TGTGCCAGCAGCCAAGGGATCCCCAGCCTGAACACCGAAGCTTTCTAT. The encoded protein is CASSQGIPSLNTEAFY.